One and the same sample provided the 26 T cell receptor beta chains below, sequenced in a study of CD8+ T cells in alopecia areata (dated by TCRdb to the late 2010s). The treatment or condition label on this specimen signifies: oral pan-JAK inhibitor, 5-10 mg twice daily. Receptor libraries were prepared by the immunoSEQ multiplex PCR assay. RNA was extracted from all samples and reverse transcribed into cDNA as template for TCR sequencing. TCRdb re-hosts the immuneACCESS table, in-frame sequences only. Its copies lack some clones; in the studies checked, an unresolved V gene accounts for under half of them, and the cause for the rest is not known. In all, the sample holds fewer than 250,000 clones, and about 40% of those were seen once. The top ten clones comprise around 2.8% of the sample. The input for sequencing was CD4+ T cells sorted from blood, taken around week 37, from a patient treated with tofacitinib. The origin of the receptors is a human donor with alopecia areata.

The chain couples TRBV29-1 to TRBJ1-1, with D tentatively TRBD1 (5 bases). CDR3 length: 10 amino acids. From germline, CDR1 is SQVTM and CDR2 ANQGSEA. The V end lost 7 bases, the J end lost 4 bases, and 7 bases lay between the germline ends. CDR3 in DNA: TGCAGCGCCGGGGGCACTGAAGCTTTCTTT. Translated, it gives CSAGGTEAFF. The full variable domain, its missing parts supplied by reference TRBV29-1 and TRBJ1-1, is SAVISQKPSRDICQRGTSLTIQCQVDSQVTMMFWYRQQPGQSLTLIATANQGSEATYESGFVIDKFPISRPNLTFSTLTVSNMSPEDSSIYLCSAGGTEAFFGQGTRLTVV.

In this sample, this clone turned up a few times. The J gene is TRBJ2-7, the V gene TRBV4-3; D is undetermined. Trimming cost V 3 bases and J 8 bases, with 17 bases left between them. The CDR3 spans 14 residues. From germline, CDR1 is LGHNA and CDR2 YSLEER. CDR3 sequence: CASSHTSQPGQQYF. The CDR3, as DNA: TGCGCCAGCAGCCATACATCCCAGCCAGGTCAGCAGTACTTC.

The V gene is TRBV27, the J gene TRBJ2-5; maybe TRBD1 (5 bases). The germline CDR1 and CDR2 sequences are MNHEY and SMNVEV (reference sequence). The CDR3 runs 13 residues. Trimming stripped 3 bases from V and 7 bases from J, with 12 bases between. The CDR3 bases are TGTGCCAGCAGTTTGGTGGACAAGGCGACCCAGTACTTC. This gives the protein CASSLVDKATQYF.

The chain employs TRBV15 and TRBJ2-1, with TRBD2 matching over 10 bases. V shed 0 bases and J 12 bases; nucleotides not matched to a gene: 11. The CDR3 is made up of 16 amino acids. Germline values: CDR1 LNHNV, CDR2 YYDKDF (reference sequence). CDR3 region: CATSRDSLAGDDSQFF. As DNA, the CDR3 is TGTGCCACCAGCAGAGATTCCCTAGCGGGAGATGATTCGCAGTTCTTC.

This chain uses TRBV30 with TRBJ2-7; D possibly matches TRBD1 or TRBD2 (6 bases each). The V end was cut by 3 bases, the J end by 2 bases, with 14 bases between. CDR1 GTSNPN and CDR2 SVGIG come from the germline V gene (reference sequence). The CDR3 is 14 residues long. This chain's CDR3 is CAWRGGREPYEQYF. The DNA for the CDR3 is TGTGCCTGGAGGGGGGGCAGGGAACCCTACGAGCAGTACTTC.

Only a few counts were recorded for this clone. V and J are TRBV29-1 and TRBJ1-4; D unresolved. V was trimmed by 4 bases and J by 7 bases, leaving 22 bases between them. The germline CDR1 and CDR2 sequences are SQVTM and ANQGSEA. The CDR3 covers 16 residues. The CDR3 region has the DNA TGCAGCGTTGGGTCGGCAGGCGGTAGATATGTTGAAAAACTGTTTTTT. Translation gives CSVGSAGGRYVEKLFF.

This clone was recorded once. Other DNA variants within this sample encode the same CDR3. The chain carries TRBV15 and TRBJ2-5; tentatively, D is TRBD1 (6 bases). V was shortened by 3 bases and J by 4 bases, with 9 bases between the two germline ends. Germline CDR1 reads LNHNV; CDR2 reads YYDKDF (reference sequence). CDR3 length: 13 amino acids. The CDR3 here is CATSRDRRETQYF. The CDR3 DNA sequence: TGTGCCACCAGCAGGGACAGAAGAGAGACCCAGTACTTC.

The sample holds a few counts of this clone. The chain couples TRBV6-5 to TRBJ2-1; D is uncertain. Germline CDR1 reads MNHEY; CDR2 reads SVGAGI. The CDR3 length is 13 residues. The ends were cut back, 2 bases at V and 4 bases at J, with 6 bases in the middle. This chain's CDR3 is CASSYGRYNEQFF. DNA for the CDR3: TGTGCCAGCAGTTACGGACGTTACAATGAGCAGTTCTTC.

This sequence joins TRBV29-1 and TRBJ1-2, with D possibly matching TRBD1 (5 bases). CDR3 size: 12 residues. V lost 5 bases to trimming and J lost 4 bases, with 11 bases between them. CDR1 is SQVTM and CDR2 is ANQGSEA in the germline V gene. The CDR3 spells CSVHRQTYGYTF. The CDR3 DNA reads TGCAGCGTTCACCGACAGACCTATGGCTACACCTTC.

The V gene is TRBV25-1, the J gene TRBJ2-1, with 12 bases matching TRBD2. The CDR3 length is 14 residues. The V and J ends lost 7 bases and 7 bases, in that order; junction bases with no gene match: 5. Per germline, CDR1 MGHDK and CDR2 SYGVNS. The CDR3, as DNA: TGTGCCAGCATGACTAGCGGGAGAGCGAATGAGCAGTTCTTC. Its protein is CASMTSGRANEQFF.

The gene calls are TRBV15 and TRBJ2-1; perhaps TRBD2 as D (6 bases). The CDR3 consists of 19 residues. The V gene's germline CDR1 is LNHNV and CDR2 YYDKDF (reference sequence). V was clipped by 0 bases and J by 1 base, with 19 bases between them. DNA for the CDR3: TGTGCCACCAGCAGAGATGTCAGTCGGCCGGGGGTTTCCTACAATGAGCAGTTCTTC. Translating it yields CATSRDVSRPGVSYNEQFF.

This clone has only a few counts. The V gene is TRBV4-1, the J gene TRBJ2-7; the D gene is possibly TRBD1 (6 bases). V was cut by 5 bases and J by 3 bases, with 14 bases left in between. This CDR3 spans 14 amino acids. The germline CDR1 and CDR2 sequences are MGHRA and YSYEKL. CDR3: CASSFPGQVYEQYF. Here the CDR3 DNA reads TGCGCCAGCAGCTTTCCGGGACAAGTCTACGAGCAGTACTTC.

This clone was counted many times. This sequence joins TRBV7-9 and TRBJ2-3; D may be TRBD1 (5 bases). This CDR3 is built from 14 residues. Trimming left V 5 bases short and J 4 bases short, with 13 bases between. The germline V gene has CDR1 SEHNR and CDR2 FQNEAQ (reference sequence). The CDR3 nucleotides read TGTGCCAGCAGCGCCTCCAGGGTGCCAGATACGCAGTATTTT. This translates into CASSASRVPDTQYF.

This sequence joins TRBV19 and TRBJ2-1; 7 bases agree with TRBD2. The CDR3 length is 14 residues. V gave up 7 bases and J gave up 4 bases; unmatched junction bases: 7. Germline lookup yields CDR1 LNHDA and CDR2 SQIVND (reference sequence). CDR3: CASKESGIYNEQFF. The DNA of the CDR3 is TGTGCCAGTAAGGAGAGCGGGATATACAATGAGCAGTTCTTC. Based on the CDR3 plus reference TRBV19 and TRBJ2-1, the full variable domain is DGGITQSPKYLFRKEGQNVTLSCEQNLNHDAMYWYRQDPGQGLRLIYYSQIVNDFQKGDIAEGYSVSREKKESFPLTVTSAQKNPTAFYLCASKESGIYNEQFFGPGTRLTVL.

This clone has just a few counts. This sequence joins TRBV10-3 and TRBJ2-2, with 10 bases that match TRBD2. This CDR3 comprises 16 residues. Germline-derived CDR1 and CDR2 are ENHRY and SYGVKD. Unmatched junction bases numbered 12, after V lost 6 bases and J lost 8 bases. Here the CDR3 reads CAISGTSGADGGELFF. The CDR3 region has the DNA TGTGCCATCAGCGGAACTAGCGGGGCTGACGGAGGGGAGCTGTTTTTT.

The rearrangement uses TRBV7-9 and TRBJ1-4, with 10 nucleotides matching TRBD1. The CDR3 is 16 amino acids. The germline CDR1 and CDR2 sequences are SEHNR and FQNEAQ (reference sequence). V lost 0 bases to trimming and J lost 8 bases; unmatched junction nucleotides: 6. The CDR3 region is CASSLAGTGEGEKLFF. In DNA form, the CDR3 reads TGTGCCAGCAGCTTAGCAGGGACAGGGGAAGGCGAAAAACTGTTTTTT.

The V gene is TRBV30, the J gene TRBJ2-7; D possibly matches TRBD1 or TRBD2 (5 bases each). Germline V gene lookup returns CDR1 GTSNPN and CDR2 SVGIG (reference sequence). There are 13 residues in the CDR3. Trimming removed 3 bases at V and 4 bases at J, with 13 bases between. The CDR3 loop reads CAWSSLGVYEQYF. The CDR3 DNA follows: TGTGCCTGGAGCTCATTGGGGGTTTACGAGCAGTACTTC.

The chain couples TRBV9 to TRBJ1-5; D is uncertain. The CDR3 length is 15 residues. Trimming removed 0 bases at V and 1 base at J, with 8 bases between. Germline V lookup: CDR1 SGDLS, CDR2 YYNGEE. The CDR3, as DNA: TGTGCCAGCAGCGTAGCTGGGCTGAGCAATCAGCCCCAGCATTTT. It yields the protein CASSVAGLSNQPQHF.

This clone turned up a few times. The gene calls are TRBV23-1 and TRBJ2-2; 10 nucleotides agree with TRBD2. TRBV23-1 is labeled an ORF, and its function is uncertain. This CDR3 is built from 19 residues. The V and J ends lost 4 bases and 2 bases, in that order; junction bases with no gene match: 13. The CDR3 DNA sequence: TGCGCCAGCAGTCTCAAGATGGGTAGCGGGAGGCCCAACACCGGGGAGCTGTTTTTT. Translating it yields CASSLKMGSGRPNTGELFF.

This clone was seen only once. The V call is TRBV5-1, the J call TRBJ1-1; 9 bases are a match to TRBD1. Germline CDR1 SGHRS, CDR2 YFSETQ. V shed 6 bases, J shed 6 bases, and the junction held 12 bases outside the gene matches. This CDR3 has 15 amino acids. CDR3 residues: CASTSLTGGDAEAFF. The CDR3, as DNA: TGCGCCAGCACCTCGTTGACAGGGGGTGACGCTGAAGCTTTCTTT.

Comments on this clone: This may arise from a read error, as a much more abundant clone is one base away. The chain employs TRBV7-2 and TRBJ2-1; D is unclear. Trimming left V 7 bases short and J 5 bases short, with 6 bases between. The CDR3 spans 11 residues. Germline CDR1 reads SGHTA; CDR2 reads FQGNSA. The DNA of the CDR3 is TGTGCCAGCACCCTCGACAATGAGCAGTTCTTC. It is translated as CASTLDNEQFF.

In nucleotides, the CDR3 is TGTGCCACCAGCAGAGACCCGGTGGGAGCTAACACCGGGGAGCTGTTTTTT. The encoded protein is CATSRDPVGANTGELFF. The chain joins TRBV15 to TRBJ2-2, with D perhaps matching TRBD2 (5 bases). The CDR3 has 17 amino acids. V lost 0 bases, J lost 2 bases, and 13 bases lay in between. In germline, CDR1 is LNHNV, CDR2 YYDKDF (reference sequence).

This clone has ten or more counts. The same CDR3 arises from other DNA sequences in this sample as well. The rearrangement uses TRBV27 and TRBJ1-2, with unresolved D. This CDR3 comprises 15 residues. With 2 bases removed from V and 2 bases from J, the gap between germline ends came to 12 bases. Germline V gene lookup returns CDR1 MNHEY and CDR2 SMNVEV (reference sequence). The DNA for the CDR3 is TGTGCCAGCAGTTTAAGTCCCAGAACCAACTATGGCTACACCTTC. It specifies CASSLSPRTNYGYTF.

This clone was detected a few times. The chain couples TRBV30 to TRBJ2-3, with D possibly matching TRBD1 (5 bases). The CDR3 is 12 residues long. Germline V lookup: CDR1 GTSNPN, CDR2 SVGIG (reference sequence). Trimming stripped 4 bases from V and 14 bases from J, with 19 bases between. As DNA, the CDR3 is TGTGCCTGGACCCTGACCCAGGGTCCTGGGTATTTT. Protein sequence: CAWTLTQGPGYF.

This chain joins TRBV15 and TRBJ2-1; 10 bases line up with TRBD2. The length of the CDR3 is 17 residues. The V gene's germline CDR1 is LNHNV and CDR2 YYDKDF (reference sequence). Trimming cost V 1 base and J 3 bases; bases outside gene matches: 6. This chain's CDR3 is CATSRGGASGSYNEQFF. Here the CDR3 DNA reads TGTGCCACCAGCAGAGGGGGGGCTAGCGGGAGCTACAATGAGCAGTTCTTC.

The chain has TRBV18 and TRBJ2-7; 9 bases line up with TRBD1. The CDR3 runs to 16 residues. The J segment lost 0 bases and the V segment lost 7 bases, leaving 10 bases of the junction unmatched. Germline V gene lookup returns CDR1 KGHSH and CDR2 LQKENI. CDR3 sequence: CASLETPGQGSYEQYF. DNA of the CDR3: TGTGCCAGCTTAGAGACTCCGGGACAGGGCTCCTACGAGCAGTACTTC.